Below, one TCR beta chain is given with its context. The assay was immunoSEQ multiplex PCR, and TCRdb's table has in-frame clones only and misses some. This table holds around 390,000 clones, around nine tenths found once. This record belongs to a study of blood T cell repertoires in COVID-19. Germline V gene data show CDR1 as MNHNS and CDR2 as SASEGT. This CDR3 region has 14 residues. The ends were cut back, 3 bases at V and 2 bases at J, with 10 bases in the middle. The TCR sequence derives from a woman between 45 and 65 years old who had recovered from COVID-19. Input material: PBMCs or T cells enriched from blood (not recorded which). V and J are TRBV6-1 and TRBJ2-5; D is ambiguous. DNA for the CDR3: TGTGCCAGCAGTGAGAGCAGGTTTCAAGAGACCCAGTACTTC. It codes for CASSESRFQETQYF.